This TCR beta chain was captured in a study of blood T cell repertoires in COVID-19. Sequencing was performed with immunoSEQ multiplex PCR; in TCRdb, only in-frame clones are kept and a portion is missing. This table has more than 100,000 clones, roughly 90% appearing once. Germline CDR1 SGHNT, CDR2 YENEEA. The germline V and J ends were trimmed by 2 bases and 4 bases, with 8 bases remaining between them. This CDR3 is 13 amino acids long. V and J are TRBV11-3 and TRBJ2-5, with no clear D. The sequence was obtained from a man aged 35 to 55 with acute or convalescent COVID-19. Sequenced sample: peripheral blood. CDR3 DNA: TGTGCCAGCAGCTTAACTCCCCGAGAGACCCAGTACTTC. Amino acids: CASSLTPRETQYF.